This TCR beta chain was documented in a study of control samples from healthy donors and cancer patients. Here immunoSEQ multiplex PCR was the method, and the copy in TCRdb shows in-frame clones only, minus some. Among approximately 90,000 clones listed, more than 75% were seen once. The source is a man aged 30-40 years in good health. Sequencing was done on a sample of blood.

This CDR3 is CASSLVDTRQPQHF. The CDR3 DNA is TGTGCCAGCAGCTTAGTTGATACCCGTCAGCCCCAGCATTTT. The rearrangement links TRBV11-2 to TRBJ1-5; D unresolved. The ends were cut back, 1 base at V and 6 bases at J, with 10 bases in the middle. The CDR3 totals 14 residues. Germline V gives CDR1 SGHAT, CDR2 FQNNGV.